What follows are 31 T cell receptor beta chains derived from one specimen sequenced in a study of T cell repertoires in cytomegalovirus infection. In TCRdb, the reads were re-called with MiXCR into one record per CDR3 protein. This sample yields about 740,000 distinct CDR3 sequences, of which about 30% are seen a single time; 15% to 20% belongs to the top ten. These TCRs' antigens remain unknown. This sample comprised cultured PBMCs, obtained from culture after CMV antigen stimulation. The receptors were sampled from a human donor in good health (CMV status not recorded). Some clones in this sample may be carry-over from other donors' samples.

In this sample, this clonotype turned up many times. This rearrangement joins TRBV7-2 to TRBJ2-2; 10 nucleotides agree with TRBD2. Trimming took 3 bases from V and 4 from J; bases not matched to a gene: 2. The CDR3 loop spans 15 amino acids. Germline V gene sequence: CDR1 SGHTA, CDR2 FQGNSA. CDR3 in DNA: TGTGCCAGCAGCTTTTGGACTAGCGGCACCGGGGAGCTGTTTTTT. Its protein is CASSFWTSGTGELFF.

The CDR3 loop is CSARGQRIETQYF. Here the CDR3 DNA reads TGCAGTGCTAGAGGCCAGCGCATAGAGACCCAGTACTTC. The genes are TRBV20-1 and TRBJ2-5; D is unresolved. V dropped 1 base and J dropped 4 bases, with 10 bases sitting between them. Looked up from germline, CDR1 is DFQATT and CDR2 is SNEGSKA (reference sequence). CDR3 length: 13 amino acids.

The chain couples TRBV7-4 to TRBJ2-1, with unresolved D. V lost 1 base and J lost 10, with 8 bases in between. The CDR3 consists of 12 residues. Germline V gene data show CDR1 as SGHVT and CDR2 as SQSDAQ. CDR3 DNA: TGTGCCAGCAGCTTAGAACGGAAGGAGCAGTTCTTC. Translated: CASSLERKEQFF.

The chain couples TRBV10-3 to TRBJ1-2; D is unresolved. The V gene lost 6 bases and the J gene lost 0 bases, with 14 bases spanning the gap. CDR1 is ENHRY and CDR2 is SYGVKD in the germline V gene. This CDR3 is built from 15 residues. CDR3 region: CAISPRGPANYGYTF. The CDR3 DNA sequence: TGTGCCATCAGCCCCCGTGGTCCCGCTAACTATGGCTACACCTTC.

This clonotype showed up just a few times. The chain recombines TRBV20-1 with TRBJ1-1; TRBD1 is a possible D gene (6 bases). V lost 5 bases to trimming and J lost 1 base, with 14 bases between them. CDR1 is DFQATT, CDR2 SNEGSKA, per germline (reference sequence). The CDR3 runs to 14 residues. CDR3: CSAQQGSPNTEAFF. The CDR3, as DNA: TGCAGTGCTCAACAGGGTTCGCCGAACACTGAAGCTTTCTTT.

The CDR3 reads CASSQPDGDYGYTF. For the CDR3, the DNA is TGCGCCAGCAGCCAACCGGACGGAGACTATGGCTACACCTTC. The chain combines TRBV4-1 with TRBJ1-2; D is ambiguous. The CDR3 consists of 14 residues. Deletions cut 2 bases from V and 3 bases from J, with 10 bases between. CDR1 MGHRA and CDR2 YSYEKL come from the germline V gene.

This clonotype has ten or more counts. The chain carries TRBV7-2 and TRBJ2-7; 9 bases match TRBD1. Germline CDR1 SGHTA, CDR2 FQGNSA. Trimming took 5 bases from V and 3 from J; bases not matched to a gene: 5. There are 14 residues in the CDR3. The CDR3 sequence: CASSRRTGVYEQYF. The CDR3 coding sequence is TGTGCCAGCAGCCGCAGGACAGGGGTCTACGAGCAGTACTTC.

The table lists this clonotype with a few counts. The CDR3 reads CASSPPVSNQPQHF. CDR3 DNA sequence: TGTGCCAGCAGCCCCCCCGTTAGCAATCAGCCCCAGCATTTT. The chain carries TRBV7-2 and TRBJ1-5; D is undetermined. Germline CDR1 is SGHTA and CDR2 is FQGNSA. With 5 bases removed from V and 0 bases from J, the gap between germline ends came to 8 bases. The CDR3 consists of 14 residues.

The CDR3 spells CASSLDPWGRSGNTIYF. The CDR3 nucleotides read TGTGCCAGCAGCTTAGATCCCTGGGGGCGATCTGGAAACACCATATATTTT. V and J are TRBV7-9 and TRBJ1-3; TRBD1 is a possible D gene (6 bases). The CDR3 is 17 amino acids. Germline V CDR1 and CDR2: SEHNR, FQNEAQ (reference sequence). V lost 1 base and J 1 base, leaving 14 bases between the germline ends.

CDR3 in amino acids: CATMVLAGTTDTQYF. In DNA form, the CDR3 reads TGTGCCACCATGGTGCTAGCGGGGACCACAGATACGCAGTATTTT. The V call is TRBV10-3, the J call TRBJ2-3; 9 bases agree with TRBD2. The germline CDR1 and CDR2 sequences are ENHRY and SYGVKD. J was trimmed by 2 bases and V by 10 bases; bases with no gene match: 10. The CDR3 is 15 amino acids.

The chain uses TRBV20-1 and TRBJ2-7; D tentatively reads TRBD1 or TRBD2 (5 bases each). The germline V gene has CDR1 DFQATT and CDR2 SNEGSKA (reference sequence). V was pared by 1 base and J by 3 bases, with 10 bases between. The CDR3 runs 13 residues. In DNA, the CDR3 is TGCAGTGCTAGAGCCGGGACCTTCTACGAGCAGTACTTC. This encodes CSARAGTFYEQYF.

The rearrangement uses TRBV12-3 or TRBV12-4 and TRBJ1-1; weak D call: TRBD1 (6 bases). The CDR3 loop spans 11 amino acids. V lost 8 bases and J 11 bases, leaving 15 bases between the germline ends. The CDR3 bases are TGTGCCAGCCATCAGGGGTTTTGGGCTTTCTTT. It is translated as CASHQGFWAFF.

This clonotype was picked up many times. This chain connects TRBV7-8 to TRBJ2-7, with a tentative D call TRBD2 (6 bases). Looked up from germline, CDR1 is SGHVS and CDR2 is FQNEAQ. This CDR3 contains 16 residues. Trimming took 3 bases from V and 2 from J, leaving 17 bases between them. As DNA, the CDR3 is TGTGCCAGCAGCTTCCCCGGTCGGGGCGGGGCCTACGAGCAGTACTTC. Residues: CASSFPGRGGAYEQYF. The full variable domain, rest sourced from reference TRBV7-8 and TRBJ2-7, is GAGVSQSPRYKVAKRGQDVALRCDPISGHVSLFWYQQALGQGPEFLTYFQNEAQLDKSGLPSDRFFAERPEGSVSTLKIQRTQQEDSAVYLCASSFPGRGGAYEQYFGPGTRLTVT.

V and J are TRBV7-2 and TRBJ2-3; possible D gene TRBD2, 6 bases. The germline V gene encodes CDR1 SGHTA and CDR2 FQGNSA. The V gene lost 8 bases and the J gene lost 6 bases, with 18 bases spanning the gap. The CDR3 is 14 amino acids. The CDR3 DNA reads as TGTGCCAGCCGCTGGGGCCTGGCGGGGGATACGCAGTATTTT. It specifies CASRWGLAGDTQYF.

The rearrangement links TRBV7-9 to TRBJ1-1, with TRBD1 identical over 8 bases. Unmatched junction bases numbered 9, after V lost 2 bases and J lost 4 bases. Germline lookup yields CDR1 SEHNR and CDR2 FQNEAQ (reference sequence). The CDR3 extends over 16 amino acids. The CDR3 spells CASSLSTGVRGTEAFF. The DNA for the CDR3 is TGTGCCAGCAGCTTATCGACAGGGGTCCGGGGCACTGAAGCTTTCTTT.

The CDR3 region is CASSPGGGGGTQYF. CDR3 in DNA: TGTGCCAGCAGCCCCGGGGGTGGGGGAGGTACGCAGTATTTT. The chain couples TRBV12-3 or TRBV12-4 to TRBJ2-3, with D possibly TRBD2 on 6 matching bases. The CDR3 is 14 residues long. V was shortened by 6 bases and J by 8 bases, with 18 bases between the two germline ends.

This clonotype was detected a few times. The chain uses TRBV7-9 and TRBJ2-3; D may be TRBD1 or TRBD2 (5 bases each). The CDR3 consists of 18 residues. V lost 3 bases and J 0 bases, leaving 19 bases between the germline ends. CDR1 and CDR2 from the germline V gene are SEHNR and FQNEAQ (reference sequence). CDR3 protein: CASSFQGRVKPSTDTQYF. The DNA of the CDR3 is TGTGCCAGCAGCTTCCAGGGACGAGTGAAACCTAGCACAGATACGCAGTATTTT.

The V call is TRBV29-1, the J call TRBJ2-2; 7 bases line up with TRBD2. CDR1 is SQVTM and CDR2 is ANQGSEA in the germline V gene. J lost 6 bases, V lost 5 bases, and 9 bases had no gene match. The CDR3 length is 14 residues. DNA for the CDR3: TGCAGCGTTTTGAGGGAGGGCCGTCCCGGGGAGCTGTTTTTT. Translated, it gives CSVLREGRPGELFF.

This clonotype was seen at least ten times. The V and J genes are TRBV7-2 and TRBJ2-5; 10 bases are a match to TRBD2. Germline assignment: CDR1 SGHTA and CDR2 FQGNSA. The CDR3 is 13 residues long. The V and J ends lost 6 bases and 13 bases, in that order; junction bases with no gene match: 11. The CDR3 nucleotides are TGTGCCAGCAGTCCTAGCGGGGGCCTGTTTACGTACTTC. Encoded protein: CASSPSGGLFTYF.

DNA for the CDR3: TGTGCCAGCAGTCCCTCCCCCCGTTACGAGCAGTACTTC. Amino acid sequence: CASSPSPRYEQYF. The V call is TRBV28, the J call TRBJ2-7; D gene unclear. Deletions cut 5 bases from V and 4 bases from J, with 12 bases between. This CDR3 contains 13 residues. Germline V lookup: CDR1 MDHEN, CDR2 SYDVKM.

This clonotype turned up a few times. The chain couples TRBV2 to TRBJ1-2; D uncertain. Germline V gene sequence: CDR1 SNHLY, CDR2 FYNNEI. The CDR3 consists of 13 residues. Between the trimmed V and J ends, which lost 11 bases and 0 bases, there was a span of 13 bases. The CDR3 DNA is TGTGCCGGTCGGGAGGACCCTAACTATGGCTACACCTTC. As protein: CAGREDPNYGYTF.

The chain recombines TRBV10-2 with TRBJ2-7, with 8 bases that match TRBD2. Germline-derived CDR1 and CDR2 are WSHSY and SAAADI. The CDR3 spans 15 residues. Unmatched junction bases numbered 6, after V lost 3 bases and J lost 2 bases. The CDR3 nucleotides are TGCGCCAGCAGTGACCCGGGAGGGGGGGCCTACGAGCAGTACTTC. Translating gives CASSDPGGGAYEQYF.

This clonotype was detected ten times or more. The chain is built from TRBV7-2 and TRBJ2-1, with no clear D. Trimming removed 0 bases at V and 8 bases at J, with 11 bases between. Germline V gene lookup returns CDR1 SGHTA and CDR2 FQGNSA. The CDR3 consists of 14 residues. The CDR3 here is CASSLAGSRYEQFF. As DNA, the CDR3 is TGTGCCAGCAGCTTAGCGGGTAGCCGGTATGAGCAGTTCTTC.

This clonotype came up a few times. The rearrangement uses TRBV6-5 and TRBJ2-7, with 9 positions matching TRBD2. With 0 bases clipped from V and 4 bases from J, the junction kept 1 base outside the gene matches. Germline V CDR1 and CDR2: MNHEY, SVGAGI. The CDR3 extends over 14 amino acids. CDR3 region: CASSYSLAGYEQYF. For the CDR3, the DNA is TGTGCCAGCAGTTACTCGCTAGCGGGATACGAGCAGTACTTC.

The chain employs TRBV18 and TRBJ2-7, with D perhaps matching TRBD2 (5 bases). In germline, CDR1 is KGHSH, CDR2 LQKENI. V lost 0 bases and J 2 bases, leaving 14 bases between the germline ends. The CDR3 sequence is 16 residues long. The CDR3 sequence: CASSPPVGAAPYEQYF. The CDR3 DNA is TGTGCCAGCTCACCACCGGTTGGAGCGGCCCCCTACGAGCAGTACTTC.

This chain uses TRBV7-8 with TRBJ2-3, with 7 bases lining up with TRBD1. The CDR3 runs to 14 residues. Per the germline V gene, CDR1 is SGHVS and CDR2 is FQNEAQ. The V segment lost 6 bases and the J segment 2 bases; nucleotides outside the gene matches: 5. CDR3: CASRGQTNTDTQYF. As DNA, the CDR3 is TGTGCCAGCAGGGGACAGACGAACACAGATACGCAGTATTTT.

This clonotype was seen at least ten times. The J gene is TRBJ2-4, the V gene TRBV12-3 or TRBV12-4; D is perhaps TRBD1 (6 bases). Trimming cost V 5 bases and J 16 bases, with 18 bases left between them. The CDR3 is made up of 12 amino acids. The chain's CDR3 is CASSPTRDNYYF. For the CDR3, the DNA is TGTGCCAGCAGTCCAACCCGGGACAATTATTACTTC.

This clonotype was observed many times. The rearrangement joins TRBV7-2 to TRBJ2-1, with 10 positions matching TRBD2. Looked up from germline, CDR1 is SGHTA and CDR2 is FQGNSA. V trimming: 5 bases; J trimming: 7 bases; junction bases outside the gene matches: 11. The CDR3 sequence is 16 residues long. The CDR3 reads CASSTLLGTSANEQFF. As DNA, the CDR3 is TGTGCCAGCAGCACCCTTCTGGGGACTAGCGCGAATGAGCAGTTCTTC.

This clonotype was seen many times. The J gene is TRBJ2-3, the V gene TRBV10-3; no clear D. The CDR3 runs 16 residues. V was clipped by 3 bases and J by 2 bases, with 15 bases between them. The germline V gene encodes CDR1 ENHRY and CDR2 SYGVKD. The CDR3 is CAISDLQRLATDTQYF. The CDR3 DNA reads TGTGCCATCAGTGATTTACAGAGGTTGGCCACAGATACGCAGTATTTT.

This chain joins TRBV7-6 and TRBJ2-1, with TRBD2 matching over 8 bases. The CDR3 length is 15 residues. Per the germline V gene, CDR1 is SGHVS and CDR2 is FNYEAQ. V shed 5 bases, J shed 6 bases, and the junction held 9 bases outside the gene matches. The CDR3, as DNA: TGTGCCAGCAGCCCCACCGGGGGGGGCCCCAATGAGCAGTTCTTC. Translation: CASSPTGGGPNEQFF.

The J gene is TRBJ2-5, the V gene TRBV6-5, with D possibly being TRBD2 (5 bases). Trimming took off 2 bases at V and 4 bases at J, with 14 bases between the two ends. Germline V CDR1 and CDR2: MNHEY, SVGAGI. The length of the CDR3 is 15 residues. The CDR3 here is CASSYLLEGGETQYF. In DNA, the CDR3 is TGTGCCAGCAGTTACCTTCTTGAGGGTGGAGAGACCCAGTACTTC.